Following are 11 T cell receptor beta chains from one sample sequenced in a study of T-cell reconstitution after alpha-beta-depleted transplantation in children. Using unique molecular identifiers, the investigators prepared the TCRbeta library. TCRdb processed the PCR reads anew with MiXCR; each CDR3 protein has one entry. The table lists about 590,000 distinct CDR3 sequences, about an eighth of them singletons. The sample was PBMCs, mostly from graft donor cells, taken 360 days after TCRalphabeta/CD19-depleted stem cell transplant. These TCRs come from a male patient younger than 18 who had a stem cell transplant for acute myeloid leukemia, so the T cells may come from the graft donor.

This clonotype was seen more than once but under ten times. The rearrangement links TRBV5-1 to TRBJ2-7; D gene unclear. Trimming took 1 base from V and 3 from J, leaving 11 bases between them. In germline, CDR1 is SGHRS, CDR2 YFSETQ. The CDR3 length is 14 residues. In nucleotides, the CDR3 is TGCGCCAGCAGCTTGCGGAGCCTCAACTACGAGCAGTACTTC. This translates into CASSLRSLNYEQYF.

This clonotype has a handful of counts. The CDR3 region has the DNA TGTGCCAGCAGCTTCGTTTCGGGACTAGCGGGAGGGCCATCCGGGGAGCTGTTTTTT. This translates into CASSFVSGLAGGPSGELFF. The chain couples TRBV11-2 to TRBJ2-2, with 16 bases fitting TRBD2. Germline V gene data show CDR1 as SGHAT and CDR2 as FQNNGV. Unmatched junction bases numbered 10, after V lost 3 bases and J lost 6 bases. This CDR3 has 19 residues.

Remarks on this clonotype: At one end the junction does not follow the germline gene, possibly because of a read error. The V gene is TRBV15, the J gene TRBJ2-2; D possibly corresponds to TRBD1 (5 bases). Germline V lookup: CDR1 LNHNV, CDR2 YYDKDF (reference sequence). This CDR3 is 13 amino acids long. The CDR3 protein is CATWTWPTGELFF. The DNA for the CDR3 is TGTGCCACCTGGACATGGCCCACCGGAGAGCTGTTTTTT.

The rearrangement uses TRBV20-1 and TRBJ1-1, with D unresolved. CDR1 and CDR2 (germline): DFQATT, SNEGSKA (reference sequence). The CDR3 spans 14 residues. V shed 3 bases and J shed 0 bases, with 11 bases lying between them. CDR3 protein: CSASPSQMNTEAFF. CDR3 coding DNA: TGCAGTGCTAGTCCCAGTCAAATGAACACTGAAGCTTTCTTT.

The chain employs TRBV19 and TRBJ2-1, with TRBD1 matching over 10 bases. The CDR3 loop spans 15 amino acids. From germline, CDR1 is LNHDA and CDR2 SQIVND (reference sequence). J was trimmed by 5 bases and V by 9 bases; bases with no gene match: 10. CDR3 in amino acids: CASPGWDRGDNEQFF. CDR3 DNA: TGTGCCAGCCCGGGGTGGGACAGGGGAGACAATGAGCAGTTCTTC.

This clonotype has ten or more counts. J is TRBJ1-5 and V is TRBV28; D not resolved. Germline values: CDR1 MDHEN, CDR2 SYDVKM. This CDR3 has 15 residues. Between the trimmed V and J ends, which lost 3 bases and 0 bases, there was a span of 9 bases. The CDR3 is CASSLVTVSNQPQHF. CDR3 nucleotides: TGTGCCAGCAGTTTGGTTACAGTTAGCAATCAGCCCCAGCATTTT.

This clonotype was counted a single time. The V call is TRBV30, the J call TRBJ2-1, with D unclear. Trimming removed 0 bases from V and 8 bases from J, with 8 bases in between. This CDR3 comprises 12 residues. Germline lookup yields CDR1 GTSNPN and CDR2 SVGIG (reference sequence). CDR3 bases: TGTGCCTGGAGTGTGACGCGCGATGAGCAGTTCTTC. Translating it yields CAWSVTRDEQFF.

This clonotype appeared many times. J is TRBJ2-1 and V is TRBV9, with D perhaps matching TRBD1 or TRBD2 (5 bases each). Deletions cut 4 bases from V and 5 bases from J, with 13 bases between. Germline CDR1 reads SGDLS; CDR2 reads YYNGEE. CDR3 size: 14 residues. The CDR3 loop is CASSLTGGNNEQFF. For the CDR3, the DNA is TGTGCCAGCAGCTTAACTGGGGGAAACAATGAGCAGTTCTTC. The full variable domain, its missing parts supplied by reference TRBV9 and TRBJ2-1, is DSGVTQTPKHLITATGQRVTLRCSPRSGDLSVYWYQQSLDQGLQFLIQYYNGEERAKGNILERFSAQQFPDLHSELNLSSLELGDSALYFCASSLTGGNNEQFFGPGTRLTVL.

In this sample, this clonotype turned up many times. The V call is TRBV5-1, the J call TRBJ1-1; 9 bases agree with TRBD1. The CDR3 runs 15 residues. Germline CDR1 SGHRS, CDR2 YFSETQ. With V trimmed by 3 bases and J by 0 bases, 3 bases remained unmatched. CDR3 nucleotides: TGCGCCAGCAGCTACCGGACAGGGGTGAACACTGAAGCTTTCTTT. Protein product: CASSYRTGVNTEAFF.

This clonotype has more than one count but fewer than ten. The chain combines TRBV29-1 with TRBJ2-4; D is perhaps TRBD1 (6 bases). From germline, CDR1 is SQVTM and CDR2 ANQGSEA. V was pared by 0 bases and J by 5 bases, with 14 bases between. CDR3 length equals 15 residues. The CDR3: CSVEDLQGQENIQYF. The CDR3 DNA follows: TGCAGCGTTGAAGATCTTCAGGGACAAGAAAACATTCAGTACTTC.

The chain combines TRBV7-8 with TRBJ2-7; no reliable D call. This CDR3 spans 16 amino acids. Trimming left V 5 bases short and J 0 bases short, with 17 bases between. Germline V gene lookup returns CDR1 SGHVS and CDR2 FQNEAQ. DNA of the CDR3: TGTGCCAGCAGCCTCGGACCCCAGCTGTACTCCTACGAGCAGTACTTC. Translation gives CASSLGPQLYSYEQYF.